These 27 T cell receptor beta chains share one sample of origin, sequenced in a study of blood T cells in healthy people across ages (dated by TCRdb to 2014 to 2015). Library method: 5' RACE. Instrument used: Illumina HiSeq 2500. A second PCR of about 6 to 12 cycles was run with a J-beta primer mix and a sample-barcoded 5' primer. TCRdb reran the public reads through fastp at Q25 and MiXCR, keeping productive beta chains. CDR3 protein sequences are deduplicated, and each keeps its most common genes and DNA. Here the sample has approximately 820,000 distinct CDR3 sequences; about 42% occur a single time. Around 18% of the sample rests with the top ten. Specimen: blood. Receptor source: a man aged 55 to 70 in good health.

This chain connects TRBV29-1 to TRBJ1-1, with a tentative D call TRBD1 (5 bases). Trimming left V 7 bases short and J 4 bases short, with 13 bases between. The germline gives CDR1 SQVTM, CDR2 ANQGSEA. This CDR3 region has 12 residues. The CDR3 sequence is CSGVGGSTEAFF. The CDR3 DNA reads TGCAGCGGTGTTGGGGGGAGCACTGAAGCTTTCTTT.

V is TRBV4-3 and J is TRBJ2-1; 7 bases map to TRBD2. Germline CDR1 and CDR2: LGHNA and YSLEER. The CDR3 length is 17 residues. The trim removed 0 bases at V and 5 bases at J, leaving 10 bases unmatched. CDR3 loop: CASSQDSPGGSNNEQFF. The CDR3 DNA sequence: TGCGCCAGCAGCCAAGATAGTCCGGGGGGATCCAACAATGAGCAGTTCTTC.

This clonotype appeared a few times. V and J are TRBV9 and TRBJ2-5; D is perhaps TRBD2 (6 bases). The length of the CDR3 is 17 residues. Germline V gives CDR1 SGDLS, CDR2 YYNGEE. Between the trimmed V and J ends, which lost 4 bases and 4 bases, there was a span of 23 bases. CDR3 region: CASSTHAGTPSAETQYF. The CDR3 nucleotides are TGTGCCAGCAGCACCCATGCCGGGACTCCGAGCGCAGAGACCCAGTACTTC.

The V and J genes are TRBV29-1 and TRBJ1-4, with D maybe TRBD1 (5 bases). The germline gives CDR1 SQVTM, CDR2 ANQGSEA. The ends were cut back, 7 bases at V and 14 bases at J, with 17 bases in the middle. CDR3 length equals 11 residues. The CDR3 DNA follows: TGCAGCGCCGGTGGGGCCCCGGGCCTGTTTTTT. This translates into CSAGGAPGLFF.

The chain joins TRBV7-9 to TRBJ1-2; D might be TRBD1 (5 bases). The CDR3 runs 13 residues. V lost 5 bases, J lost 8 bases, and 15 bases lay in between. The germline CDR1 and CDR2 sequences are SEHNR and FQNEAQ (reference sequence). CDR3 loop: CASSPQGAEGYTF. The CDR3 DNA reads as TGTGCCAGCAGCCCTCAAGGGGCCGAGGGCTACACCTTC.

This chain's CDR3 is CASSSASFSSSGANVLTF. In DNA form, the CDR3 reads TGTGCCAGCAGTTCGGCTTCATTCTCGAGCTCTGGGGCCAACGTCCTGACTTTC. The V and J genes are TRBV6-5 and TRBJ2-6; no reliable D call. CDR1 and CDR2 (germline): MNHEY, SVGAGI. The ends were cut back, 4 bases at V and 0 bases at J, with 16 bases in the middle. CDR3 size: 18 residues.

This clonotype turned up a few times. A much larger clone differs by one base, so this may be a read error. V usage is TRBV28 and J usage is TRBJ2-1; the D gene is possibly TRBD2 (6 bases). The CDR3 has 13 amino acids. CDR1 is MDHEN and CDR2 is SYDVKM in the germline V gene. Trimming took 6 bases from V and 3 from J, leaving 9 bases between them. The CDR3 region has the DNA TGTGCCAGCAGCCGGGACTTCTACAATGAGCAGTTCTTC. Translating it yields CASSRDFYNEQFF.

The CDR3 DNA follows: TGTGCCAGCAGTTTAGGGGGGCGCCCCTACGAGCAGTACTTC. Translated: CASSLGGRPYEQYF. The chain recombines TRBV12-3 or TRBV12-4 with TRBJ2-7; D may be TRBD1 (6 bases). The CDR3 spans 14 residues. Trimming took off 1 base at V and 2 bases at J, with 9 bases between the two ends.

This chain joins TRBV4-3 and TRBJ1-6; 7 bases agree with TRBD1. Trimming removed 0 bases from V and 9 bases from J; junction bases left unmatched: 5. This CDR3 region has 15 residues. Germline lookup yields CDR1 LGHNA and CDR2 YSLEER. Here the CDR3 reads CASSQDRDRRSPLHF. In DNA, the CDR3 is TGCGCCAGCAGCCAAGATCGGGACAGACGTTCACCCCTCCACTTT.

Only a few counts were recorded for this clonotype. CDR3: CSVGRLYNEQFF. DNA of the CDR3: TGCAGCGTTGGTCGCCTCTACAATGAGCAGTTCTTC. The J gene is TRBJ2-1, the V gene TRBV29-1; D not resolved. The V gene's germline CDR1 is SQVTM and CDR2 ANQGSEA. The CDR3 covers 12 residues. The germline V and J ends were trimmed by 4 bases and 3 bases, with 7 bases remaining between them.

This clonotype has a count of ten or more. The chain combines TRBV29-1 with TRBJ2-7, with D maybe TRBD1 (5 bases). The CDR3 is made up of 12 amino acids. V lost 1 base and J lost 3, with 7 bases in between. Germline lookup yields CDR1 SQVTM and CDR2 ANQGSEA. CDR3 in DNA: TGCAGCGTTGAAGCAACAGGCTACGAGCAGTACTTC. It translates to CSVEATGYEQYF.

This clonotype was seen a handful of times. This chain uses TRBV20-1 with TRBJ2-7; tentatively, D is TRBD1 or TRBD2 (5 bases each). This CDR3 comprises 15 residues. With 6 bases removed from V and 0 bases from J, the gap between germline ends came to 18 bases. Germline V gene lookup returns CDR1 DFQATT and CDR2 SNEGSKA (reference sequence). The CDR3 spells CSAQLPGRSSYEQYF. In nucleotides, the CDR3 is TGCAGTGCCCAACTGCCGGGACGCAGCTCCTACGAGCAGTACTTC.

This clonotype was detected only a few times. The chain carries TRBV7-2 and TRBJ2-7; 9 bases line up with TRBD2. V was clipped by 5 bases and J by 5 bases; unmatched bases: 10. The length of the CDR3 is 15 residues. CDR1 and CDR2 (germline): SGHTA, FQGNSA. This CDR3 reads CASSPAGGIGHEQYF. The DNA of the CDR3 is TGTGCCAGCAGCCCCGCGGGAGGGATAGGACACGAGCAGTACTTC.

The chain recombines TRBV20-1 with TRBJ2-1; 10 bases align to TRBD2. CDR1 and CDR2 (germline): DFQATT, SNEGSKA (reference sequence). V lost 3 bases and J lost 6; bases outside the gene matches: 5. CDR3 size: 14 residues. CDR3 in amino acids: CSARWERGGNEQFF. CDR3 DNA sequence: TGCAGTGCTAGGTGGGAGCGGGGGGGCAATGAGCAGTTCTTC.

Note on this clonotype: This could be a read error, since a much larger clone is one nucleotide away. This chain links TRBV27 with TRBJ2-7; the D gene is possibly TRBD1 (6 bases). V was clipped by 5 bases and J by 7 bases, with 18 bases between them. The length of the CDR3 is 14 residues. Germline CDR1 is MNHEY and CDR2 is SMNVEV (reference sequence). This CDR3 is CASSPGQYLNEQYF. DNA of the CDR3: TGTGCCAGCAGTCCGGGACAATATCTTAATGAGCAGTACTTC.

CDR3 in DNA: TGTGCCAGCAGCTTAAGGGCGGAAGACAAAGGGCGCTACAATGAGCAGTTCTTC. This gives the protein CASSLRAEDKGRYNEQFF. The J gene is TRBJ2-1, the V gene TRBV7-2; no firm D call. Germline V CDR1 and CDR2: SGHTA, FQGNSA. CDR3 length: 18 residues. The V gene lost 2 bases and the J gene lost 3 bases, with 20 bases spanning the gap.

CDR3 region: CASSQGTAISGANVLTF. CDR3 nucleotide sequence: TGCGCCAGCAGCCAAGGGACAGCCATCTCTGGGGCCAACGTCCTGACTTTC. J is TRBJ2-6 and V is TRBV4-1, with a possible D match to TRBD1 (6 bases). Trimming took 1 base from V and 0 from J, leaving 10 bases between them. Per the germline V gene, CDR1 is MGHRA and CDR2 is YSYEKL. The CDR3 spans 17 residues.

J is TRBJ2-7 and V is TRBV7-2, with TRBD2 identical over 7 bases. CDR1 and CDR2 (germline): SGHTA, FQGNSA. J was trimmed by 7 bases and V by 4 bases; bases with no gene match: 7. The CDR3 spans 13 residues. The CDR3 sequence: CASSWTRGEEQYF. In DNA, the CDR3 is TGTGCCAGCAGCTGGACCCGGGGGGAGGAGCAGTACTTC.

This clonotype was observed a single time. The rearrangement links TRBV7-2 to TRBJ2-4, with D possibly called TRBD1 or TRBD2 (5 bases each). Judging by the DNA end, TRBJ2-7 fits better; the J call may be wrong. This CDR3 has 14 amino acids. Germline CDR1 SGHTA, CDR2 FQGNSA. The CDR3 DNA follows: TGTGCCAGCAGCCCCGGGGCGGTTGGGTTCGAGCAGTACTTC. It translates to CASSPGAVGFEQYF.

The rearrangement uses TRBV6-5 and TRBJ1-2; D perhaps matches TRBD1 (5 bases). V lost 4 bases and J 3 bases, leaving 18 bases between the germline ends. Germline assignment: CDR1 MNHEY and CDR2 SVGAGI. There are 16 residues in the CDR3. The CDR3 nucleotides read TGTGCCAGCAGTTTATCGAGCCGTCAGGGTTACTATGGCTACACCTTC. This codes for CASSLSSRQGYYGYTF.

Comment on this clonotype: A much larger clone sits a single nucleotide away, making a read error possible. J is TRBJ2-3 and V is TRBV20-1; 7 nucleotides match TRBD2. J gave up 1 base and V 7 bases, and 14 bases lay outside the gene matches. The CDR3 extends over 16 amino acids. In germline, CDR1 is DFQATT, CDR2 SNEGSKA (reference sequence). CDR3 sequence reads: CSVPPLLAGGTDTQYF. CDR3 nucleotides: TGCAGTGTTCCGCCCTTGCTGGCGGGGGGCACAGATACGCAGTATTTT.

J is TRBJ1-1 and V is TRBV20-1, with 7 bases aligning to TRBD1. Trimming removed 3 bases from V and 2 bases from J; junction bases left unmatched: 12. The CDR3 runs 16 residues. CDR1 DFQATT and CDR2 SNEGSKA come from the germline V gene (reference sequence). CDR3 region: CSARTGFRDLNTEAFF. The CDR3 DNA is TGCAGTGCTAGGACAGGGTTTAGGGACCTCAACACTGAAGCTTTCTTT.

The chain employs TRBV4-1 and TRBJ2-5; unclear D gene. This CDR3 is 16 amino acids long. Germline lookup yields CDR1 MGHRA and CDR2 YSYEKL. V lost 1 base to trimming and J lost 1 base, with 13 bases between them. CDR3: CASSQAQTDLQETQYF. In DNA, the CDR3 is TGCGCCAGCAGCCAAGCCCAGACCGATCTCCAAGAGACCCAGTACTTC.

This clonotype turned up a few times. The rearrangement uses TRBV10-3 and TRBJ2-7; 7 bases align to TRBD1. In germline, CDR1 is ENHRY, CDR2 SYGVKD. The CDR3 consists of 13 residues. The V segment lost 6 bases and the J segment 1 base; nucleotides outside the gene matches: 3. The CDR3 nucleotides read TGTGCCATCAGGGAGGACAGGTCCTACGAGCAGTACTTC. This sequence encodes CAIREDRSYEQYF.

The table lists this clonotype with a few counts. The chain couples TRBV18 to TRBJ2-5, with 7 positions matching TRBD1. The V and J ends lost 3 bases and 5 bases, in that order; junction bases with no gene match: 6. The CDR3 loop spans 14 amino acids. The germline V gene encodes CDR1 KGHSH and CDR2 LQKENI. The CDR3 DNA is TGTGCCAGCTCACCGCGCGACAGGGCTGAGACCCAGTACTTC. Its protein is CASSPRDRAETQYF.

V gene TRBV24-1 combines with J gene TRBJ2-1; D ambiguous. Germline loops: CDR1 KGHDR, CDR2 SFDVKD. Trimming took off 4 bases at V and 6 bases at J, with 6 bases between the two ends. The CDR3 is 12 amino acids. Written as DNA, the CDR3 is TGTGCCACCAGTGAGGTCGGCAATGAGCAGTTCTTC. Translated: CATSEVGNEQFF.

The CDR3 loop reads CSAQGGAGTHQETQYF. The CDR3, as DNA: TGCAGTGCCCAGGGTGGGGCGGGGACCCACCAAGAGACCCAGTACTTC. This rearrangement joins TRBV20-1 to TRBJ2-5; D perhaps matches TRBD2 (6 bases). Germline CDR1 is DFQATT and CDR2 is SNEGSKA (reference sequence). The CDR3 has 16 amino acids. V was pared by 6 bases and J by 0 bases, with 20 bases between.